This T cell receptor beta chain was documented in a study of cytomegalovirus exposure and HLA in healthy donors. Study summary: Prior work identified some 120 million unique TCR beta sequences in some 200 million T cells.

The PCR ran on 60 Vbeta and 13 Jbeta primers. Here immunoSEQ multiplex PCR was the method, and the copy in TCRdb shows in-frame clones only, minus some. In the table there are over 60,000 clones, more than 70% of which are singletons. As to this clone: What it binds is not known.

From germline, CDR1 is MDHEN and CDR2 SYDVKM. J lost 2 bases, V lost 2 bases, and 2 bases had no gene match. The length of the CDR3 is 15 residues. Findings and caveats of the study: In most subjects, TCR beta sequences reportedly gave accurate predictions of HLA-A and HLA-B alleles. It was in a later analysis that TCR association rates were seen to vary by HLA locus, highest for DRB1 and lowest for HLA-C. Specificity of three CMV-associated chains for CMV antigens was verified in vitro.

The specimen sequenced was PBMCs. The rearrangement joins TRBV28 to TRBJ1-2; 10 positions agree with TRBD1. This clonotype was obtained from a woman aged 25 to 39 in good health and CMV-seronegative. The CDR3 DNA sequence: TGTGCCAGCAGTTTACCGGGACAGGGGAACTATGGCTACACCTTC. Translation: CASSLPGQGNYGYTF.